Listed below are T cell receptor beta chains from one sample, sequenced in a study of long-term antiretroviral therapy in people with HIV. Assay: immunoSEQ multiplex PCR; the TCRdb copy retains only in-frame clones and omits some. The sample shows about 33,000 clones, 90% to 97% of them seen only once. The sample consisted of unsorted PBMCs, taken around 6.6 years after starting antiretroviral therapy. Receptors originate from a man younger than 40 with HIV. CDR3s include the opening cysteine and the closing phenylalanine or tryptophan. The D gene is left open where the match is weak. For some rows the clone size is stated as once, few or many, or as a class when expanded; others skip it.

clone size,D gene,V gene,J gene,CDR3 DNA,CDR3 protein
NA,TRBD2,TRBV15,TRBJ2-7,TGTGCCACCAGCACCCGGGTGGGCGGGAGGGAGGAGCAGTACTTC,CATSTRVGGREEQYF
NA,NA,TRBV6-5,TRBJ2-2,TGTGCCAGCAGTTTTAGGGGCGAGCTGTTTTTT,CASSFRGELFF
NA,NA,TRBV7-2,TRBJ1-1,TGTGCCAGCAGCTTAGCGGCAGGGCTGGGCACTGAAGCTTTCTTT,CASSLAAGLGTEAFF
once,TRBD2,TRBV7-9,TRBJ2-5,TGTGCCAGCAGCTCGAGCGGGGGGGCCATGGAGACCCAGTACTTC,CASSSSGGAMETQYF
NA,NA,TRBV6-4,TRBJ1-5,TGTGCCAGCAGGACGGGTTCGAATCAGCCCCAGCATTTT,CASRTGSNQPQHF
NA,NA,TRBV11-2,TRBJ2-6,TGTGCCAGCAGCACAATATCTGGGGCCAACGTCCTGACTTTC,CASSTISGANVLTF
NA,NA,TRBV2,TRBJ2-3,TGTGCCAGCAGTGAGCCCGAAATAGATACGCAGTATTTT,CASSEPEIDTQYF
NA,TRBD2,TRBV7-7,TRBJ2-3,TGTGCTAGCAGCCCGATTCTAGCGGGGGGGCCCTCAGATACGCAGTATTTT,CASSPILAGGPSDTQYF
NA,TRBD1,TRBV19,TRBJ2-7,TGTGCCAGTAGTATCGGGACAGGGGGCTTCTACGAGCAGTACTTC,CASSIGTGGFYEQYF
NA,NA,TRBV19,TRBJ1-1,TGTGCCAGTAGTTTGCTGGCAGCGAACACTGAAGCTTTCTTT,CASSLLAANTEAFF
NA,NA,TRBV21-1,TRBJ1-1,TGTGCCAGCAGGGGCATAGGTCCCGAGGTGGGGGAAGCTTTCTTT,CASRGIGPEVGEAFF
NA,NA,TRBV7-9,TRBJ2-4,TGTGCCAGCAGCTACATCGGACAAGCCAAAAACATTCAGTACTTC,CASSYIGQAKNIQYF
NA,NA,TRBV27,TRBJ1-1,TGTGCCAGCAGTTCCCACCCTGAGACTGAAGCTTTCTTT,CASSSHPETEAFF
NA,NA,TRBV21-1,TRBJ1-1,TGTGCCAGCGGAGGGGGCCCCACGGAGACTGAAGCTTTCTTT,CASGGGPTETEAFF
once,NA,TRBV4-3,TRBJ2-5,TGCGCCAGCAGCCAAGACGGAGGGCCTTCCCGTCAGACCCAGTACTTC,CASSQDGGPSRQTQYF
NA,TRBD1,TRBV7-9,TRBJ1-1,TGTGCCAGCAAGACAGGGGCGGACACTGAAGCTTTCTTT,CASKTGADTEAFF
NA,TRBD2,TRBV11-2,TRBJ2-2,TGTGCCAGCTCCCCGGGACTAGCGGGAGGTTACACCGGGGAGCTGTTTTTT,CASSPGLAGGYTGELFF
NA,NA,TRBV7-9,TRBJ1-6,TGTGCCAGCAGCTTAGCGCCGGCAGAGAATTCACCCCTCCACTTT,CASSLAPAENSPLHF
NA,NA,TRBV27,TRBJ2-5,TGTGCCAGCGGTTTAGAGACCCAGTACTTC,CASGLETQYF
NA,TRBD1,TRBV7-2,TRBJ2-3,TGTGCCAGCAGCTTGGGGGACAGGGTGGCAGATACGCAGTATTTT,CASSLGDRVADTQYF
NA,NA,TRBV7-9,TRBJ2-7,TGTGCCAGCAGCAGAGACGGCCACAGAGGAAAGGGGAGCTCCTACGAGCAGTACTTC,CASSRDGHRGKGSSYEQYF
NA,NA,TRBV6-1,TRBJ1-1,TGTGCCAGCAGTGAATTAGGGCGTATTGAAGCTTTCTTT,CASSELGRIEAFF
NA,NA,TRBV9,TRBJ1-6,TGTGCCAGCAGCGTAGATGAGGGATCACCCCTCCACTTT,CASSVDEGSPLHF
once,NA,TRBV11-2,TRBJ2-7,TGTGCCAGCAGCTTAGTTTTCAGGTCCTACGAGCAGTACTTC,CASSLVFRSYEQYF
NA,TRBD2,TRBV2,TRBJ2-7,TGTGCCAGCAGCGTAGGGACTAGCGGGAGTTACGAGCAGTACTTC,CASSVGTSGSYEQYF
NA,NA,TRBV6-5,TRBJ1-3,TGTGCCAGCAGTTACCGGGGGGAAGGAAACACCATATATTTT,CASSYRGEGNTIYF
NA,TRBD1,TRBV5-6,TRBJ2-3,TGTGCCAGCAGCTTCCCGGGACAGGGCATCCCCACGGATACGCAGTATTTT,CASSFPGQGIPTDTQYF
NA,NA,TRBV5-4,TRBJ2-1,TGTGCCAGCAGCTCCGACAGTTTTACCTACAATGAGCAGTTCTTC,CASSSDSFTYNEQFF
NA,TRBD2,TRBV7-6,TRBJ2-3,TGTGCCAGCTCGAGACTAGCGTTGTTAGATACGCAGTATTTT,CASSRLALLDTQYF